A single sample gave rise to the 15 T cell receptor beta chains below, sequenced in a study of T cell repertoires in cytomegalovirus infection. MiXCR, applied by TCRdb to the reads, yields one record per CDR3 protein. The sample consists of some 400,000 distinct CDR3 sequences, around a sixth of them appearing once. Sequenced: PBMCs. The receptors shown here come from a human donor in good health (CMV status not recorded). Some clones in this sample may be carry-over from other donors' samples.

CDR3 region: CASTREGGDEKLFF. In DNA form, the CDR3 reads TGTGCCAGCACCCGAGAGGGGGGGGATGAAAAACTGTTTTTT. The chain links TRBV2 to TRBJ1-4; TRBD1 is a possible D gene (6 bases). In germline, CDR1 is SNHLY, CDR2 FYNNEI. This CDR3 spans 14 amino acids. V was trimmed by 7 bases and J by 6 bases, leaving 15 bases between them.

This clonotype has a count of ten or more. The V and J genes are TRBV12-5 and TRBJ2-3; D not resolved. With 0 bases removed from V and 5 bases from J, the gap between germline ends came to 21 bases. Germline V gene lookup returns CDR1 LGHNT and CDR2 FRNRAP. The CDR3 has 18 residues. CDR3 DNA sequence: TGTGCTAGTGGTTTGGTAGGAGACGGAGAACACCCCGGAGATACGCAGTATTTT. Translated, it gives CASGLVGDGEHPGDTQYF.

This clonotype has only a few counts. V usage is TRBV7-2 and J usage is TRBJ2-1, with 7 positions matching TRBD2. The CDR3 length is 15 residues. The V gene's germline CDR1 is SGHTA and CDR2 FQGNSA. Trimming cost V 6 bases and J 4 bases; bases outside gene matches: 9. CDR3 sequence reads: CASSSLGGGYNEQFF. The CDR3 region has the DNA TGTGCCAGCAGTAGCCTGGGGGGGGGGTACAATGAGCAGTTCTTC.

The V call is TRBV19, the J call TRBJ2-3, with a tentative D call TRBD2 (5 bases). Germline values: CDR1 LNHDA, CDR2 SQIVND (reference sequence). V lost 5 bases and J lost 4, with 13 bases in between. CDR3 size: 14 residues. The CDR3 DNA is TGTGCCAGTAGTTTAGCACCGCGGGCAGATACGCAGTATTTT. Its protein is CASSLAPRADTQYF.

The rearrangement uses TRBV10-3 and TRBJ2-2, with 11 positions matching TRBD2. The germline gives CDR1 ENHRY, CDR2 SYGVKD. V trimming: 5 bases; J trimming: 2 bases; junction bases outside the gene matches: 10. The CDR3 extends over 18 amino acids. Here the CDR3 reads CAISTDRLAGINTGELFF. In nucleotides, the CDR3 is TGTGCCATCAGTACCGACCGACTAGCGGGGATAAACACCGGGGAGCTGTTTTTT.

The chain uses TRBV7-2 and TRBJ2-3; 13 nucleotides align to TRBD2. After removal of 5 bases from V and 7 bases from J, the junction contained 3 bases not matched to a gene. Germline values: CDR1 SGHTA, CDR2 FQGNSA. The CDR3 extends over 14 amino acids. CDR3 sequence reads: CASSPGLAGYTQYF. For the CDR3, the DNA is TGTGCCAGCAGCCCGGGACTAGCGGGGTATACGCAGTATTTT.

The table lists this clonotype with many counts. This rearrangement joins TRBV28 to TRBJ2-2, with D possibly TRBD2 on 7 matching bases. The CDR3 spans 17 residues. V dropped 3 bases and J dropped 4 bases, with 18 bases sitting between them. The germline CDR1 and CDR2 sequences are MDHEN and SYDVKM. The DNA for the CDR3 is TGTGCCAGCAGTTTTCTTCGGGGGGCGAGTGGCACCGGGGAGCTGTTTTTT. Protein sequence: CASSFLRGASGTGELFF.

This clonotype was found a few times. The chain combines TRBV7-2 with TRBJ2-7; weak D call: TRBD2 (7 bases). Trimming removed 5 bases from V and 2 bases from J, with 16 bases in between. The V gene's germline CDR1 is SGHTA and CDR2 FQGNSA. The CDR3 is 15 amino acids. The CDR3 here is CASSTKPGGPYEQYF. The CDR3 bases are TGTGCCAGCAGCACAAAGCCGGGGGGCCCCTACGAGCAGTACTTC.

In this sample, this clonotype turned up a few times. The chain joins TRBV5-4 to TRBJ2-5; D is undetermined. Per the germline V gene, CDR1 is SGHNT and CDR2 is YYREEE (reference sequence). The CDR3 spans 16 residues. With 0 bases removed from V and 4 bases from J, the gap between germline ends came to 16 bases. In DNA, the CDR3 is TGTGCCAGCAGCTTGGATCCCCGCGCGATCTTAGAGACCCAGTACTTC. Translation gives CASSLDPRAILETQYF.

The table lists this clonotype with a few counts. The CDR3 DNA is TGCAGCGTCCCAGGGGATCCTCAAGAGACCCAGTACTTC. This codes for CSVPGDPQETQYF. V usage is TRBV29-1 and J usage is TRBJ2-5, with D perhaps matching TRBD1 (6 bases). Germline values: CDR1 SQVTM, CDR2 ANQGSEA. CDR3 size: 13 residues. V lost 6 bases to trimming and J lost 2 bases, with 13 bases between them.

V is TRBV6-2 or TRBV6-3 and J is TRBJ1-5; D not certain. The V gene lost 6 bases and the J gene lost 7 bases, with 7 bases spanning the gap. The CDR3 length is 11 residues. Per the germline V gene, CDR1 is MNHEY and CDR2 is SVGEGT. The CDR3 sequence: CASRTGQPQHF. CDR3 in DNA: TGTGCCAGCAGGACCGGACAGCCCCAGCATTTT.

The chain links TRBV4-2 to TRBJ2-1; 14 bases map to TRBD2. V shed 1 base and J 15 bases; nucleotides not matched to a gene: 5. CDR3 length equals 14 residues. Looked up from germline, CDR1 is LGHNA and CDR2 is YNFKEQ. CDR3 residues: CASSQGTSGGSGFF. In nucleotides, the CDR3 is TGTGCCAGCAGCCAAGGGACTAGCGGGGGGTCGGGGTTCTTC.

This clonotype has a handful of counts. The chain has TRBV23-1 and TRBJ2-2, with 7 bases that match TRBD2. TRBV23-1 is given ORF status, its function remaining uncertain. The V gene end was trimmed by 2 bases and the J gene end by 5 bases; junction bases not matched to a gene: 14. The CDR3 loop spans 18 amino acids. The CDR3 is CASSQMAGVVGRTGELFF. CDR3 nucleotide sequence: TGCGCCAGCAGTCAAATGGCGGGAGTCGTCGGCAGGACCGGGGAGCTGTTTTTT.

A few counts support this clonotype. The chain couples TRBV12-3 or TRBV12-4 to TRBJ1-1; no clear D. V was shortened by 6 bases and J by 7 bases, with 12 bases between the two germline ends. CDR3 size: 12 residues. Here the CDR3 DNA reads TGTGCCAGCAGCCTTGGACGAATTGAAGCTTTCTTT. Translated, it gives CASSLGRIEAFF.

The V gene is TRBV9, the J gene TRBJ2-7, with 8 bases lining up with TRBD1. V gave up 3 bases and J gave up 0 bases; unmatched junction bases: 2. Per the germline V gene, CDR1 is SGDLS and CDR2 is YYNGEE. This CDR3 is built from 14 residues. CDR3 amino acids: CASSATGASYEQYF. In DNA form, the CDR3 reads TGTGCCAGCAGCGCGACAGGGGCCTCCTACGAGCAGTACTTC. The whole variable domain, remainder taken from reference TRBV9 and TRBJ2-7, is DSGVTQTPKHLITATGQRVTLRCSPRSGDLSVYWYQQSLDQGLQFLIQYYNGEERAKGNILERFSAQQFPDLHSELNLSSLELGDSALYFCASSATGASYEQYFGPGTRLTVT.